This T cell receptor beta chain was sequenced during a study of technical replicates of blood from a few donors. Using immunoSEQ multiplex PCR, the repertoire was profiled, and TCRdb retains in-frame clones only, with some absent. Found here are about 60,000 clones, more than 75% of them singletons; the top ten hold approximately 5.1%. Germline CDR1 is LGHNA and CDR2 is YSLEER. With 3 bases removed from V and 2 bases from J, the gap between germline ends came to 12 bases. This CDR3 is built from 15 residues. The chain is built from TRBV4-3 and TRBJ2-3; perhaps TRBD1 as D (6 bases). The source is a human donor in good health. Some clones in this sample may be carry-over from other donors' samples. Input material: PBMCs. Written as DNA, the CDR3 is TGCGCCAGCAGCCAGACCTGGACAGCCACAGATACGCAGTATTTT. It specifies CASSQTWTATDTQYF.